This T cell receptor (beta chain) emerged from a study of T cell repertoires in ileal Crohn's disease. Study-wide results and caveats: Compared with non-smokers, active smokers at surgery showed more clonal expansions.

On this clone: Its antigen is undetermined.

Measured with immunoSEQ multiplex PCR; TCRdb has only the in-frame clones, and not every one. The table lists 7,000 or so clones, approximately 74% of them singletons, with almost 7.5% in the top ten. Described time point: neoterminal ileum biopsy at postoperative endoscopy, about 6 months after surgery. The V gene end was trimmed by 0 bases and the J gene end by 9 bases; junction bases not matched to a gene: 9. This CDR3 is built from 16 residues. Germline V gene data show CDR1 as GTSNPN and CDR2 as SVGIG (reference sequence). The sequenced sample was ileal tissue. This TCR derives from an adult with Crohn's disease. J is TRBJ1-6 and V is TRBV30, with 9 bases that match TRBD1. The CDR3 reads CAWSVDRTGVISPLHF. CDR3 DNA sequence: TGTGCCTGGAGTGTAGACCGGACAGGGGTAATTTCACCCCTCCACTTT. Based on the CDR3 plus reference TRBV30 and TRBJ1-6, the full variable domain is SQTIHQWPATLVQPVGSPLSLECTVEGTSNPNLYWYRQAAGRGLQLLFYSVGIGQISSEVPQNLSASRPQDRQFILSSKKLLLSDSGFYLCAWSVDRTGVISPLHFGNGTRLTVT.